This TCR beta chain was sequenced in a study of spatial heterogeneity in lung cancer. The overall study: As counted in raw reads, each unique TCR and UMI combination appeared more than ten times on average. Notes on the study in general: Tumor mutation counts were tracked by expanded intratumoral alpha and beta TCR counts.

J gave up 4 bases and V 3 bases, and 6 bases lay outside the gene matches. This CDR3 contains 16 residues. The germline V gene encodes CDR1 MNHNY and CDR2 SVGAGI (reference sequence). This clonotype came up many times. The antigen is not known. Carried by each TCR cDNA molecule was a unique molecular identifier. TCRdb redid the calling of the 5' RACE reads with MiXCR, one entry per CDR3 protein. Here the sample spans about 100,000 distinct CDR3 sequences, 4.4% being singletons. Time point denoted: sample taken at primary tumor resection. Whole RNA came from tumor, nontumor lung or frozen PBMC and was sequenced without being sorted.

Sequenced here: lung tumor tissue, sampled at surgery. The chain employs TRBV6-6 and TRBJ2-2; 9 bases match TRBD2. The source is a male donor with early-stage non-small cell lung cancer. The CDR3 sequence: CASSYSSGSFTGELFF. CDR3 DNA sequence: TGTGCCAGCAGTTATAGTAGCGGGAGTTTCACCGGGGAGCTGTTTTTT.